Listed below are T cell receptor beta chains from one sample, sequenced in a study of beta chain features in type 1 diabetes. Assay: immunoSEQ multiplex PCR; the TCRdb copy retains only in-frame clones and omits some. Here the sample spans some 140,000 clones, around 9% being singletons. Sequenced input: central memory CD4+ T cells from blood. These receptors were obtained from a man in his thirties or forties with type 1 diabetes. The CDR3 runs from the conserved cysteine through the conserved F or W. D genes are given only for firm matches. A row's size may be missing; if present it is once, few, many or a size class.

size,V,D,J,CDR3,DNA
few,TRBV9,TRBD2,TRBJ2-5,CASSVAQRGEETQYF,TGTGCCAGCAGCGTAGCCCAGCGGGGGGAGGAGACCCAGTACTTC
few,TRBV18,-,TRBJ2-5,CASSPFGEETQYF,TGTGCCAGCTCACCATTCGGGGAAGAGACCCAGTACTTC
few,TRBV9,TRBD2,TRBJ2-7,CASSVGLAGGGWDYEQYF,TGTGCCAGCAGCGTAGGGCTAGCGGGGGGAGGATGGGACTACGAGCAGTACTTC
few,TRBV30,-,TRBJ2-6,CAWSAFRGNIISGANVLTF,TGTGCCTGGAGTGCGTTTCGGGGGAACATAATTTCTGGGGCCAACGTCCTGACTTTC
few,TRBV5-1,TRBD1,TRBJ1-1,CASSLTGGQNTEAFF,TGCGCCAGCAGCTTAACAGGGGGTCAGAACACTGAAGCTTTCTTT
-,TRBV2,-,TRBJ1-2,CASSPSRGGYGYTF,TGTGCCAGCAGTCCTAGCAGGGGAGGGTATGGCTACACCTTC
-,TRBV4-2,TRBD1,TRBJ1-5,CASSQDGTAGDQPQHF,TGTGCCAGCAGCCAAGACGGGACAGCTGGTGATCAGCCCCAGCATTTT
few,TRBV5-1,-,TRBJ2-7,CASSLLPESSYEQYF,TGCGCCAGCAGCTTGTTACCGGAGAGCTCCTACGAGCAGTACTTC
once,TRBV11-2,-,TRBJ1-2,CASSLVTGGYGYTF,TGTGCCAGCAGCTTAGTGACAGGAGGTTATGGCTACACCTTC
-,TRBV28,TRBD1,TRBJ2-3,CASSSPQGVDTQYF,TGTGCCAGCAGTTCCCCCCAGGGGGTAGATACGCAGTATTTT
-,TRBV18,-,TRBJ1-3,CASSSPQGLSSGNTIYF,TGTGCCAGCTCATCCCCTCAGGGGCTCAGCTCTGGAAACACCATATATTTT
-,TRBV5-1,-,TRBJ2-1,CASSLHRVVDNEQFF,TGCGCCAGCAGCTTGCACAGGGTGGTGGACAATGAGCAGTTCTTC
-,TRBV27,-,TRBJ1-5,CASRLGGLIGNQPQHF,TGTGCCAGCAGGCTAGGCGGACTTATAGGCAATCAGCCCCAGCATTTT
-,TRBV20-1,-,TRBJ1-4,CSARDQGKLFF,TGCAGTGCTAGAGATCAGGGAAAACTGTTTTTT
-,TRBV9,TRBD2,TRBJ2-2,CASSVESGGTAGELFF,TGTGCCAGCAGCGTAGAGTCGGGGGGGACGGCCGGGGAGCTGTTTTTT
-,TRBV9,TRBD2,TRBJ2-1,CASSVGLAPYNEQFF,TGTGCCAGCAGCGTCGGACTAGCCCCCTACAATGAGCAGTTCTTC
-,TRBV5-1,TRBD2,TRBJ2-1,CASSFGAGDNEQFF,TGCGCCAGCAGCTTCGGAGCGGGGGACAATGAGCAGTTCTTC
-,TRBV5-1,-,TRBJ1-1,CASSLVGRFHTEAFF,TGCGCCAGCAGCTTGGTGGGCAGATTCCACACTGAAGCTTTCTTT
-,TRBV4-3,TRBD2,TRBJ2-3,CASSQASGGATDTQYF,TGCGCCAGCAGCCAGGCTAGCGGGGGGGCTACAGATACGCAGTATTTT
few,TRBV5-8,TRBD1,TRBJ1-5,CASSPRTGTQPQHF,TGTGCCAGCAGCCCCAGGACAGGAACTCAGCCCCAGCATTTT
-,TRBV14,-,TRBJ2-2,CASSPTGTGELFF,TGTGCCAGCAGCCCTACAGGGACCGGGGAGCTGTTTTTT
few,TRBV20-1,-,TRBJ2-5,CSATRQETQYF,TGCAGTGCTACCCGCCAAGAGACCCAGTACTTC
-,TRBV18,-,TRBJ2-2,CASSGESDGELFF,TGTGCCAGCTCAGGGGAGTCGGACGGGGAGCTGTTTTTT
few,TRBV7-9,-,TRBJ2-5,CASSSFRDQETQYF,TGTGCCAGCAGCTCTTTCCGGGACCAAGAGACCCAGTACTTC
-,TRBV5-1,TRBD2,TRBJ2-1,CASSLGSGGSYNEQFF,TGCGCCAGCAGCTTGGGTAGCGGGGGTAGCTACAATGAGCAGTTCTTC
-,TRBV9,-,TRBJ2-5,CASSAGVVDRQETQYF,TGTGCCAGCAGCGCGGGGGTGGTTGACAGACAAGAGACCCAGTACTTC